Following are 13 T cell receptor beta chains from one sample sequenced in a study of CD8+ T cells in alopecia areata (dated by TCRdb to the late 2010s). To prepare the library, the immunoSEQ multiplex PCR assay was applied. To provide template for TCR sequencing, every sample had RNA extracted and reverse transcribed into cDNA. The clones in this table, taken by TCRdb from immuneACCESS, are in-frame only. Not every clone is retained; where verified, under half of the shortfall comes from an unresolved V gene, and the cause of the rest is unknown. Within this sample are tens of thousands of clones, with approximately 60% of them counted one time only. Around a sixth of the sample is taken by the ten largest. Reading the label with the study, this specimen's time point is: baseline before oral tofacitinib. The specimen comprised CD8+ T cells sorted from blood, sampled at week 0. Receptor source: a human donor with alopecia areata.

This chain links TRBV4-3 with TRBJ2-1; D remains unclear. The V end lost 1 base, the J end lost 8 bases, and 3 bases lay between the germline ends. The length of the CDR3 is 11 residues. Germline lookup yields CDR1 LGHNA and CDR2 YSLEER. CDR3 loop: CASSQGHEQFF. DNA of the CDR3: TGCGCCAGCAGCCAAGGACATGAGCAGTTCTTC.

The chain combines TRBV27 with TRBJ1-4, with 7 bases matching TRBD1. The ends lost 4 bases at V and 10 bases at J; junction bases unmatched: 9. CDR1 MNHEY and CDR2 SMNVEV come from the germline V gene (reference sequence). The CDR3 is 14 residues long. Here the CDR3 reads CASSSKQGWRKLFF. The CDR3 bases are TGTGCCAGCAGTTCCAAACAGGGGTGGCGAAAACTGTTTTTT.

The chain carries TRBV4-1 and TRBJ2-7; TRBD1 matches 9 bases. The CDR3 is 17 residues long. The germline gives CDR1 MGHRA, CDR2 YSYEKL. J was trimmed by 5 bases and V by 0 bases; bases with no gene match: 11. The CDR3 region is CASSQEPQGATLDEQYF. The DNA for the CDR3 is TGCGCCAGCAGCCAAGAACCACAGGGGGCCACCCTCGACGAGCAGTACTTC.

As concerns this clone: This likely reflects a read error, since a far larger clone is one base away. The same CDR3 is also encoded by other DNA sequences in this sample. The chain couples TRBV7-8 to TRBJ1-1; no reliable D call. In germline, CDR1 is SGHVS, CDR2 FQNEAQ. V was trimmed by 5 bases and J by 5 bases, leaving 15 bases between them. CDR3 size: 14 residues. CDR3 DNA: TGTGCCAGCAGCCAAGTGAGTGCGAGAACTGAAGCTTTCTTT. Residues: CASSQVSARTEAFF.

This clone was counted only a few times. J is TRBJ2-6 and V is TRBV27, with D perhaps given as TRBD1 or TRBD2 (6 bases each). The germline V and J ends were trimmed by 2 bases and 2 bases, with 10 bases remaining between them. The germline CDR1 and CDR2 sequences are MNHEY and SMNVEV (reference sequence). The CDR3 loop spans 16 amino acids. Here the CDR3 DNA reads TGTGCCAGCAGTTTAGTCGGGGGCGCTGGGGCCAACGTCCTGACTTTC. It codes for CASSLVGGAGANVLTF.

This clone was picked up a small number of times. This rearrangement joins TRBV13 to TRBJ1-5; D is unresolved. Germline V gives CDR1 PRHDT, CDR2 FYEKMQ (reference sequence). Trimming removed 2 bases at V and 7 bases at J, with 6 bases between. This CDR3 comprises 12 residues. CDR3 sequence (DNA): TGTGCCAGCAGCTTACTGGGCCAGCCCCAGCATTTT. The encoded protein is CASSLLGQPQHF.

The V gene is TRBV27, the J gene TRBJ1-5; D unresolved. Trimming took 6 bases from V and 1 from J, leaving 7 bases between them. This CDR3 comprises 13 residues. Germline values: CDR1 MNHEY, CDR2 SMNVEV (reference sequence). This CDR3 reads CASSRGSNQPQHF. CDR3 in DNA: TGTGCCAGCAGCCGAGGGAGCAATCAGCCCCAGCATTTT.

The genes are TRBV19 and TRBJ1-6; perhaps TRBD1 as D (6 bases). Trimming left V 4 bases short and J 7 bases short, with 17 bases between. Germline lookup yields CDR1 LNHDA and CDR2 SQIVND (reference sequence). The CDR3 length is 16 residues. CDR3 bases: TGTGCCAGTAGTACCTCACCCGACAGGTACAATTCACCCCTCCACTTT. It yields the protein CASSTSPDRYNSPLHF.

The chain recombines TRBV5-1 with TRBJ1-1, with D possibly matching TRBD1 (5 bases). The CDR3 spans 14 residues. Deletions cut 0 bases from V and 1 base from J, with 7 bases between. Germline V gives CDR1 SGHRS, CDR2 YFSETQ. CDR3: CASSLGQPNTEAFF. The CDR3 DNA is TGCGCCAGCAGCTTGGGACAGCCGAACACTGAAGCTTTCTTT.

The chain couples TRBV27 to TRBJ1-1; D gene uncertain. This CDR3 is 16 amino acids long. Germline-derived CDR1 and CDR2 are MNHEY and SMNVEV (reference sequence). V lost 6 bases and J 0 bases, leaving 17 bases between the germline ends. CDR3 nucleotides: TGTGCCAGCAGCAATAATGGCGGACCCATGAACACTGAAGCTTTCTTT. It is translated as CASSNNGGPMNTEAFF.

The V gene is TRBV4-1, the J gene TRBJ2-5; 8 nucleotides align to TRBD2. After removal of 4 bases from V and 5 bases from J, the junction contained 6 bases not matched to a gene. Germline CDR1 MGHRA, CDR2 YSYEKL. The CDR3 contains 14 residues. CDR3 DNA sequence: TGCGCCAGCAGCCTGCGGGAGGTCGTCGAGACCCAGTACTTC. Its protein product is CASSLREVVETQYF.

The chain employs TRBV2 and TRBJ2-7; D may correspond to TRBD1 or TRBD2 (5 bases each). In germline, CDR1 is SNHLY, CDR2 FYNNEI. The length of the CDR3 is 14 residues. Trimming cost V 9 bases and J 1 base, with 16 bases left between them. The CDR3 here is CASIPGTTSYEQYF. CDR3 in DNA: TGTGCCAGTATCCCCGGGACGACATCCTACGAGCAGTACTTC.

This clone was detected only a few times. This sequence joins TRBV4-1 and TRBJ1-1; D ambiguous. This CDR3 is 13 amino acids long. Looked up from germline, CDR1 is MGHRA and CDR2 is YSYEKL. The V gene lost 4 bases and the J gene lost 1 base, with 7 bases spanning the gap. CDR3 bases: TGCGCCAGCAGCCCGCCTCGGAACACTGAAGCTTTCTTT. Protein product: CASSPPRNTEAFF.